This TCR beta chain stems from a study of cytomegalovirus exposure and HLA in healthy donors. In the case of this clone: The antigen remains undetermined.

Unrecorded immune exposures were likely, despite nominal health at sampling. This CDR3 is 17 amino acids long. CDR1 is SGHKS, CDR2 YYEKEE, per germline (reference sequence). With V trimmed by 4 bases and J by 13 bases, 19 bases remained unmatched. Whole-study findings and limits: Rare TCR sequences dominated, though some public TCRs recurred in many donors. In an earlier analysis, about 90% or about 30%: the productive usage of most TCR beta V segments. The authors listed approximately 160 TCR beta chains as cytomegalovirus-associated.

Use of 60 Vbeta and 13 Jbeta primers characterized the PCR. The protocol was immunoSEQ multiplex PCR, while the TCRdb copy is restricted to in-frame clones and leaves out a portion. In the table there are around 92,000 clones, around 83% of which are singletons. The J gene is TRBJ2-4, the V gene TRBV5-5; TRBD1 matches at 11 bases. The specimen sequenced was PBMCs. This sequence was found in a female donor in good health and CMV-seropositive. For the CDR3, the DNA is TGTGCCAGCAGCCAGAAAACGTGGACAGGGGGCGCGTACCCACAGTACTTC. The encoded protein is CASSQKTWTGGAYPQYF.